The 14 T cell receptor beta chains in this list originate from one sample, sequenced in a study of human thymus T cells. Using immunoSEQ multiplex PCR, the repertoire was profiled, and TCRdb retains in-frame clones only, with some absent. Here the sample spans 65,000 to 90,000 clones, roughly 95% being singletons. Thymic samples were excised during corrective heart operations. Specimen: thymus tissue. All receptors derive from a girl under three years old with a congenital heart defect but otherwise immunologically healthy.

The genes are TRBV7-9 and TRBJ1-2; D is unresolved. Germline loops: CDR1 SEHNR, CDR2 FQNEAQ (reference sequence). Trimming stripped 1 base from V and 7 bases from J, with 13 bases between. This CDR3 comprises 14 residues. This CDR3 reads CASSLGPEGPGYTF. CDR3 bases: TGTGCCAGCAGCTTAGGCCCGGAAGGGCCTGGCTACACCTTC. Drawing the rest from reference TRBV7-9 and TRBJ1-2, the complete variable domain is DTGVSQNPRHKITKRGQNVTFRCDPISEHNRLYWYRQTLGQGPEFLTYFQNEAQLEKSRLLSDRFSAERPKGSFSTLEIQRTEQGDSAMYLCASSLGPEGPGYTFGSGTRLTVV.

V usage is TRBV27 and J usage is TRBJ1-5; the D gene is possibly TRBD1 (5 bases). Trimming removed 5 bases at V and 7 bases at J, with 21 bases between. In germline, CDR1 is MNHEY, CDR2 SMNVEV (reference sequence). The CDR3 is made up of 16 amino acids. In DNA form, the CDR3 reads TGTGCCAGCAGTCCAAGAGACAACTTTAGGGGCCAGCCCCAGCATTTT. Translation gives CASSPRDNFRGQPQHF.

The rearrangement links TRBV5-1 to TRBJ2-5; TRBD2 agrees at 12 bases. This CDR3 region has 18 residues. V dropped 3 bases and J dropped 5; count of bases not matched to a gene: 14. Per the germline V gene, CDR1 is SGHRS and CDR2 is YFSETQ. CDR3 sequence (DNA): TGCGCCAGCAGCTGGGACGGACGGACTAGCGGGATATGGGAGACCCAGTACTTC. Its protein is CASSWDGRTSGIWETQYF.

This clone was observed once. The J gene is TRBJ2-1, the V gene TRBV19, with D tentatively TRBD1 (6 bases). Germline CDR1 and CDR2: LNHDA and SQIVND (reference sequence). CDR3 size: 16 residues. V lost 5 bases to trimming and J lost 0 bases, with 14 bases between them. CDR3 sequence reads: CASSPDKTGSYNEQFF. Here the CDR3 DNA reads TGTGCCAGTAGTCCCGACAAGACAGGCTCCTACAATGAGCAGTTCTTC. The complete variable domain, with remaining parts taken from reference TRBV19 and TRBJ2-1, reads DGGITQSPKYLFRKEGQNVTLSCEQNLNHDAMYWYRQDPGQGLRLIYYSQIVNDFQKGDIAEGYSVSREKKESFPLTVTSAQKNPTAFYLCASSPDKTGSYNEQFFGPGTRLTVL.

The V gene is TRBV6-1, the J gene TRBJ2-7, with D perhaps matching TRBD2 (5 bases). The V and J ends lost 8 bases and 4 bases respectively, with 6 bases between them. CDR1 and CDR2 (germline): MNHNS, SASEGT. This CDR3 comprises 10 residues. This CDR3 is CASLAYEQYF. For the CDR3, the DNA is TGTGCCAGCCTAGCATACGAGCAGTACTTC.

The V and J genes are TRBV2 and TRBJ1-5; possible D gene TRBD1, 5 bases. The V and J ends lost 5 bases and 0 bases respectively, with 14 bases between them. Germline V lookup: CDR1 SNHLY, CDR2 FYNNEI. The CDR3 runs to 16 residues. CDR3 sequence (DNA): TGTGCCAGCAGTAAAAGACAGCTCTATAGCAATCAGCCCCAGCATTTT. Amino acids: CASSKRQLYSNQPQHF.

This clone occurred once. This sequence joins TRBV5-1 and TRBJ1-4; D is possibly TRBD1 (6 bases). The CDR3 sequence is 17 residues long. Trimming left V 4 bases short and J 7 bases short, with 23 bases between. Germline values: CDR1 SGHRS, CDR2 YFSETQ. In DNA, the CDR3 is TGCGCCAGCAGCCGAGGGGGACCGTCTTCGTTCCTTGAAAAACTGTTTTTT. Translation gives CASSRGGPSSFLEKLFF.

The rearrangement links TRBV10-2 to TRBJ2-7; D may correspond to TRBD1 or TRBD2 (5 bases each). This CDR3 is 16 amino acids long. V lost 4 bases, J lost 3 bases, and 19 bases lay in between. Germline V CDR1 and CDR2: WSHSY, SAAADI. The CDR3 here is CASSVGPGESDYEQYF. The DNA for the CDR3 is TGCGCCAGCAGTGTGGGGCCCGGGGAGTCAGACTACGAGCAGTACTTC.

The chain employs TRBV6-6 and TRBJ1-1; no clear D gene. V was cut by 7 bases and J by 1 base, with 4 bases left in between. CDR3 length: 11 amino acids. Germline V gene data show CDR1 as MNHNY and CDR2 as SVGAGI (reference sequence). The CDR3, as DNA: TGTGCCAGCATGAAGAACACTGAAGCTTTCTTT. This codes for CASMKNTEAFF.

The chain joins TRBV7-2 to TRBJ2-3; no reliable D call. Between the trimmed V and J ends, which lost 3 bases and 3 bases, there was a span of 16 bases. Germline loops: CDR1 SGHTA, CDR2 FQGNSA. CDR3 length: 16 amino acids. CDR3 sequence reads: CASSFEIRVFTDTQYF. The CDR3 DNA reads TGTGCCAGCAGCTTTGAGATAAGGGTCTTTACAGATACGCAGTATTTT.

The genes are TRBV9 and TRBJ2-7, with TRBD1 identical over 8 bases. The ends lost 3 bases at V and 1 base at J; junction bases unmatched: 3. CDR1 and CDR2 (germline): SGDLS, YYNGEE. The CDR3 consists of 14 residues. CDR3 amino acids: CASSGGQGSYEQYF. CDR3 DNA sequence: TGTGCCAGCAGCGGAGGACAGGGATCCTACGAGCAGTACTTC.

The chain is built from TRBV21-1 and TRBJ2-1; the table's TRBD2 call for D was not verified on the DNA. TRBV21-1 is reported as a pseudogene. This CDR3 is built from 16 residues. The CDR3 DNA sequence: TGTGCCAGCACTCCTCGACTAGCGGGGTGGTACAATGAGCAGTTCTTC. Protein sequence: CASTPRLAGWYNEQFF.

The chain uses TRBV7-2 and TRBJ2-2; 7 bases align to TRBD1. Germline-derived CDR1 and CDR2 are SGHTA and FQGNSA. J was trimmed by 6 bases and V by 5 bases; bases with no gene match: 21. This CDR3 is 19 amino acids long. The CDR3 here is CASSQEVFWRQGRSGELFF. In DNA form, the CDR3 reads TGTGCCAGCAGCCAAGAAGTTTTTTGGCGACAGGGACGGTCCGGGGAGCTGTTTTTT. The variable domain in full, completed from reference TRBV7-2 and TRBJ2-2, reads GAGVSQSPSNKVTEKGKDVELRCDPISGHTALYWYRQSLGQGLEFLIYFQGNSAPDKSGLPSDRFSAERTGGSVSTLTIQRTQQEDSAVYLCASSQEVFWRQGRSGELFFGEGSRLTVL.

The V gene is TRBV20-1, the J gene TRBJ2-5; unclear D gene. V lost 2 bases, J lost 2 bases, and 3 bases lay in between. This CDR3 is 11 amino acids long. Germline V gene data show CDR1 as DFQATT and CDR2 as SNEGSKA (reference sequence). The CDR3 DNA is TGCAGTGCTAGAAGACAAGAGACCCAGTACTTC. Amino acids: CSARRQETQYF.